A single sample is the source of the 28 T cell receptor beta chains below, sequenced in a study of OX40 agonist ivuxolimab in advanced cancers. Some clones are missing from TCRdb's copy, which holds only in-frame ones; the method was immunoSEQ multiplex PCR. The sample holds about 79,000 clones, approximately 86% seen once. The sample in question was CD4+ or CD8+ T cells sorted from blood, obtained in a trial of the OX40 agonist ivuxolimab. These receptors were obtained from an adult with an advanced solid tumor such as melanoma, head and neck, liver or kidney cancer.

A few counts support this clone. The rearrangement joins TRBV4-3 to TRBJ2-5; D is unresolved. Trimming shortened V by 4 bases and J by 5 bases, and 17 bases separated the two germline ends. The CDR3 is made up of 15 amino acids. The germline gives CDR1 LGHNA, CDR2 YSLEER. In nucleotides, the CDR3 is TGCGCCAGCAGCCCTCGTTTATCCTCTGGGGAGACCCAGTACTTC. Its protein product is CASSPRLSSGETQYF.

This chain connects TRBV19 to TRBJ2-7, with 8 bases identical to TRBD1. Germline assignment: CDR1 LNHDA and CDR2 SQIVND (reference sequence). The V and J ends lost 2 bases and 7 bases, in that order; junction bases with no gene match: 19. This CDR3 is 18 amino acids long. The chain's CDR3 is CASSIKVSDRGYPGEQYF. The CDR3 region has the DNA TGTGCCAGTAGTATAAAGGTTTCAGACAGGGGATACCCTGGTGAGCAGTACTTC.

V gene TRBV7-2 combines with J gene TRBJ2-3, with 10 bases that match TRBD2. Germline V gene data show CDR1 as SGHTA and CDR2 as FQGNSA. V gave up 5 bases and J gave up 4 bases; unmatched junction bases: 6. The CDR3 has 15 residues. The CDR3 DNA reads as TGTGCCAGCAGCACCGGGACTAGCGTGGCAGATACGCAGTATTTT. Translation: CASSTGTSVADTQYF.

This sequence joins TRBV5-1 and TRBJ1-2; 10 bases map to TRBD1. Trimming at V came to 4 bases and at J to 4 bases, leaving 10 bases not matched to a gene. Looked up from germline, CDR1 is SGHRS and CDR2 is YFSETQ. This CDR3 contains 16 residues. The CDR3 here is CASSTQPGTGAYGYTF. The CDR3 nucleotides read TGCGCCAGCAGCACTCAACCCGGGACAGGGGCCTATGGCTACACCTTC. Looking up the rest from reference TRBV5-1 and TRBJ1-2 gives the full variable domain: KAGVTQTPRYLIKTRGQQVTLSCSPISGHRSVSWYQQTPGQGLQFLFEYFSETQRNKGNFPGRFSGRQFSNSRSEMNVSTLELGDSALYLCASSTQPGTGAYGYTFGSGTRLTVV.

The V gene is TRBV11-3, the J gene TRBJ1-1; D is uncertain. Germline CDR1 SGHNT, CDR2 YENEEA. This CDR3 is 16 amino acids long. Trimming shortened V by 0 bases and J by 6 bases, and 17 bases separated the two germline ends. In DNA, the CDR3 is TGTGCCAGCAGCTTAGAGAATCCTCCCGAGGTGCCTGAAGCTTTCTTT. Residues: CASSLENPPEVPEAFF.

The chain is built from TRBV28 and TRBJ2-7; TRBD2 matches at 7 bases. CDR3 length: 15 amino acids. Per the germline V gene, CDR1 is MDHEN and CDR2 is SYDVKM. Unmatched junction bases numbered 7, after V lost 3 bases and J lost 2 bases. CDR3 loop: CASSFSGTTAYEQYF. CDR3 DNA: TGTGCCAGCAGTTTTTCCGGGACTACCGCCTACGAGCAGTACTTC.

V usage is TRBV10-3 and J usage is TRBJ2-1; 9 bases are a match to TRBD2. V lost 11 bases and J lost 0; bases outside the gene matches: 5. CDR1 is ENHRY, CDR2 SYGVKD, per germline. The CDR3 contains 14 residues. CDR3 loop: CASGREGSYNEQFF. DNA of the CDR3: TGTGCCTCGGGGCGGGAGGGCTCCTACAATGAGCAGTTCTTC.

This rearrangement joins TRBV7-2 to TRBJ2-1; D call uncertain. The CDR3 is 12 residues long. The V and J ends lost 1 base and 6 bases respectively, with 4 bases between them. Germline V gives CDR1 SGHTA, CDR2 FQGNSA. The CDR3 loop reads CASSLVVNEQFF. CDR3 sequence (DNA): TGTGCCAGCAGCTTAGTCGTCAATGAGCAGTTCTTC.

The chain's CDR3 is CASSYSWDSNQPQHF. The CDR3 bases are TGTGCCAGCAGTTACTCGTGGGATAGCAATCAGCCCCAGCATTTT. The V call is TRBV6-5, the J call TRBJ1-5, with no clear D. Between the trimmed V and J ends, which lost 0 bases and 0 bases, there was a span of 6 bases. This CDR3 is 15 amino acids long. CDR1 MNHEY and CDR2 SVGAGI come from the germline V gene.

The chain is built from TRBV28 and TRBJ2-7; a possible D gene is TRBD1 (6 bases). V lost 5 bases to trimming and J lost 5 bases, with 13 bases between them. CDR1 is MDHEN, CDR2 SYDVKM, per germline. This CDR3 contains 13 residues. The CDR3 loop reads CASSPRGSDEQYF. The CDR3 DNA is TGTGCCAGCAGTCCTAGGGGGAGCGACGAGCAGTACTTC. The full variable domain, its missing parts supplied by reference TRBV28 and TRBJ2-7, is DVKVTQSSRYLVKRTGEKVFLECVQDMDHENMFWYRQDPGLGLRLIYFSYDVKMKEKGDIPEGYSVSREKKERFSLILESASTNQTSMYLCASSPRGSDEQYFGPGTRLTVT.

The rearrangement uses TRBV6-6 and TRBJ2-7; no clear D gene. V lost 10 bases and J 2 bases, leaving 9 bases between the germline ends. Looked up from germline, CDR1 is MNHNY and CDR2 is SVGAGI (reference sequence). The CDR3 extends over 11 amino acids. This CDR3 is CATRNPYEQYF. CDR3 in DNA: TGTGCCACTCGAAACCCCTACGAGCAGTACTTC.

The chain uses TRBV6-5 and TRBJ2-4, with D uncertain. Germline V gene lookup returns CDR1 MNHEY and CDR2 SVGAGI. V lost 5 bases and J 0 bases, leaving 11 bases between the germline ends. This CDR3 spans 15 amino acids. The CDR3, as DNA: TGTGCCAGCAGTCGCTCCCTTCAAGCCAAAAACATTCAGTACTTC. Translation: CASSRSLQAKNIQYF.

The V and J genes are TRBV11-3 and TRBJ2-3; perhaps TRBD1 as D (6 bases). The V gene's germline CDR1 is SGHNT and CDR2 YENEEA. This CDR3 contains 15 residues. Trimming cost V 5 bases and J 2 bases, with 14 bases left between them. CDR3 nucleotide sequence: TGTGCCAGCAGCCCGAGGCAGGGACACACAGATACGCAGTATTTT. Translating gives CASSPRQGHTDTQYF.

The chain joins TRBV7-9 to TRBJ1-5; D unresolved. The CDR3 length is 13 residues. Trimming stripped 1 base from V and 5 bases from J, with 6 bases between. CDR1 is SEHNR and CDR2 is FQNEAQ in the germline V gene (reference sequence). The CDR3 here is CASSLGEDQPQHF. The CDR3 DNA follows: TGTGCCAGCAGCTTAGGCGAAGATCAGCCCCAGCATTTT. Complete variable domain (other parts from reference TRBV7-9 and TRBJ1-5): DTGVSQNPRHKITKRGQNVTFRCDPISEHNRLYWYRQTLGQGPEFLTYFQNEAQLEKSRLLSDRFSAERPKGSFSTLEIQRTEQGDSAMYLCASSLGEDQPQHFGDGTRLSIL.

The rearrangement uses TRBV5-4 and TRBJ1-6, with 7 bases fitting TRBD1. Unmatched junction bases numbered 2, after V lost 3 bases and J lost 5 bases. CDR3 length: 14 residues. Germline-derived CDR1 and CDR2 are SGHNT and YYREEE (reference sequence). The CDR3, as DNA: TGTGCCAGCAGCTCCGGACAGGATAATTCACCCCTCCACTTT. This encodes CASSSGQDNSPLHF.

The chain uses TRBV6-6 and TRBJ1-2; maybe TRBD1 (5 bases). The V gene lost 8 bases and the J gene lost 4 bases, with 14 bases spanning the gap. The CDR3 covers 13 residues. Germline V lookup: CDR1 MNHNY, CDR2 SVGAGI (reference sequence). The CDR3 bases are TGTGCCAGCGCGGGGGAGGGGACCTATGGCTACACCTTC. Its protein product is CASAGEGTYGYTF.

The chain joins TRBV19 to TRBJ1-5; TRBD1 is a possible D gene (6 bases). Germline CDR1 is LNHDA and CDR2 is SQIVND (reference sequence). CDR3 length: 14 amino acids. V shed 9 bases and J shed 1 base, with 13 bases lying between them. Here the CDR3 DNA reads TGTGCCAGCCGAGGGACACCAAGCAATCAGCCCCAGCATTTT. Protein: CASRGTPSNQPQHF.

The V gene is TRBV10-3, the J gene TRBJ2-1; 10 positions match TRBD2. With 10 bases clipped from V and 5 bases from J, the junction kept 8 bases outside the gene matches. The CDR3 covers 14 residues. Germline CDR1 and CDR2: ENHRY and SYGVKD. CDR3 sequence (DNA): TGTGCCACAATAGCGGGAGGACCCAACAATGAGCAGTTCTTC. This sequence encodes CATIAGGPNNEQFF.

V is TRBV9 and J is TRBJ2-1; TRBD2 agrees at 8 bases. J was trimmed by 7 bases and V by 3 bases; bases with no gene match: 6. The CDR3 runs to 14 residues. Germline V CDR1 and CDR2: SGDLS, YYNGEE. The CDR3 spells CASSGLAFENEQFF. The CDR3 nucleotides read TGTGCCAGCAGCGGACTAGCGTTCGAGAATGAGCAGTTCTTC.

The rearrangement uses TRBV23-1 and TRBJ2-1; no clear D. TRBV23-1 is assigned to the ORF class and has an uncertain function. Trimming cost V 2 bases and J 5 bases, with 4 bases left between them. This CDR3 spans 12 amino acids. The CDR3 loop is CASSQNHNEQFF. The DNA for the CDR3 is TGCGCCAGCAGTCAAAACCACAATGAGCAGTTCTTC.

This chain joins TRBV6-5 and TRBJ2-1; D remains unclear. The CDR3 is made up of 12 amino acids. V was clipped by 6 bases and J by 9 bases, with 12 bases between them. Germline V gene data show CDR1 as MNHEY and CDR2 as SVGAGI. The CDR3 here is CASRDGIGEQFF. CDR3 in DNA: TGTGCCAGCAGAGACGGTATAGGTGAGCAGTTCTTC.

J is TRBJ2-5 and V is TRBV7-2; D gene ambiguous. CDR3 size: 13 residues. V lost 5 bases and J lost 2, with 9 bases in between. Germline V lookup: CDR1 SGHTA, CDR2 FQGNSA. The CDR3 region is CASSPRTQETQYF. DNA of the CDR3: TGTGCCAGCAGCCCCAGAACACAAGAGACCCAGTACTTC.

This chain joins TRBV5-1 and TRBJ2-1; D tentatively reads TRBD1 or TRBD2 (5 bases each). There are 15 residues in the CDR3. Germline V gene lookup returns CDR1 SGHRS and CDR2 YFSETQ. V was clipped by 4 bases and J by 9 bases, with 20 bases between them. The CDR3 DNA reads TGCGCCAGCAGCCTCGAGGGGTCTTTGGCTAGTGAGCAGTTCTTC. Its translation: CASSLEGSLASEQFF.

This chain links TRBV11-2 with TRBJ2-1, with D perhaps matching TRBD1 (6 bases). Trimming removed 5 bases at V and 6 bases at J, with 14 bases between. From germline, CDR1 is SGHAT and CDR2 FQNNGV. This CDR3 region has 14 residues. The CDR3 reads CASSPVLGGNEQFF. The CDR3 coding sequence is TGTGCCAGCAGCCCAGTCCTAGGGGGCAATGAGCAGTTCTTC.

The chain employs TRBV30 and TRBJ2-7; D unresolved. This CDR3 is built from 12 residues. Germline V gene lookup returns CDR1 GTSNPN and CDR2 SVGIG (reference sequence). The V and J ends lost 3 bases and 4 bases respectively, with 10 bases between them. CDR3 DNA sequence: TGTGCCTGGAGCCCAGTCGGGTACGAGCAGTACTTC. As protein: CAWSPVGYEQYF.

The V gene is TRBV7-2, the J gene TRBJ2-5; 9 nucleotides agree with TRBD1. The CDR3 contains 15 residues. The germline V gene has CDR1 SGHTA and CDR2 FQGNSA. With 5 bases clipped from V and 5 bases from J, the junction kept 9 bases outside the gene matches. In DNA, the CDR3 is TGTGCCAGCAGCGCTACAGGGGGCTCGGGGGAGACCCAGTACTTC. It yields the protein CASSATGGSGETQYF.

The sample holds one count of this clone. The genes are TRBV6-6 and TRBJ1-4; D unclear. Trimming stripped 3 bases from V and 6 bases from J, with 11 bases between. The CDR3 covers 14 residues. The germline V gene has CDR1 MNHNY and CDR2 SVGAGI (reference sequence). CDR3 protein: CASSYDTGDEKLFF. CDR3 nucleotide sequence: TGTGCCAGCAGTTATGACACCGGCGATGAAAAACTGTTTTTT.

The chain uses TRBV27 and TRBJ2-5; D possibly corresponds to TRBD2 (5 bases). The tail of the sequence fits TRBJ2-7 better, so the J call may be wrong. Germline V CDR1 and CDR2: MNHEY, SMNVEV (reference sequence). CDR3 size: 14 residues. CDR3 loop: CASSLSGKWDEQYF. In DNA form, the CDR3 reads TGTGCCAGCAGTCTCTCCGGGAAGTGGGACGAGCAGTACTTC.